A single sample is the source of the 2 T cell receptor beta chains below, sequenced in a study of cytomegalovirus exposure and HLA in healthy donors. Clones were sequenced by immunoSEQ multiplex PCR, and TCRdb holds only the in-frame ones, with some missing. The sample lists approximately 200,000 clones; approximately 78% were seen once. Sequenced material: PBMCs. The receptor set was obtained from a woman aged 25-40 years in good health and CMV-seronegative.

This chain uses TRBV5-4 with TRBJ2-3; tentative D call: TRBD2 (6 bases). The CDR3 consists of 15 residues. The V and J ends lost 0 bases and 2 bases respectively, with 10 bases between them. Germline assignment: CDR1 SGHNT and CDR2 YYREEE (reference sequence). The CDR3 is CASSLDGGYTDTQYF. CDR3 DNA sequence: TGTGCCAGCAGCTTGGATGGAGGGTACACAGATACGCAGTATTTT.

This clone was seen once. Here the CDR3 DNA reads TGTGCCAGTGGATCCGGGACTAGCAGTAAGGAGACCCAGTACTTC. Translation gives CASGSGTSSKETQYF. V and J are TRBV6-6 and TRBJ2-5; 9 nucleotides line up with TRBD2. Trimming cost V 9 bases and J 5 bases; bases outside gene matches: 13. Germline V lookup: CDR1 MNHNY, CDR2 SVGAGI (reference sequence). The CDR3 covers 15 residues.